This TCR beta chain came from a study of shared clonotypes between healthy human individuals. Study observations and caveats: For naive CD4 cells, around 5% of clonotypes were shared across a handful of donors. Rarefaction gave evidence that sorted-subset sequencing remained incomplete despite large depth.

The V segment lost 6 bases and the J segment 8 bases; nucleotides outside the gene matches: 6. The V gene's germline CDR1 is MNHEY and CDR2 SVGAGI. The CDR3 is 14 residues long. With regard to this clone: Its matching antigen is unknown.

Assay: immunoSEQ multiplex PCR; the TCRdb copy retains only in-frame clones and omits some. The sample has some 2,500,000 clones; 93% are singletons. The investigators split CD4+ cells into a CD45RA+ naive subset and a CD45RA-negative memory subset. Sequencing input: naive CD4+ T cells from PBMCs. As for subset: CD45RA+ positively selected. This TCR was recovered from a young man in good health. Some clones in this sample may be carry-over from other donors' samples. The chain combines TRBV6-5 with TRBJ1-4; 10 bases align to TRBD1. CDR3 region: CASRLGQGWEKLFF. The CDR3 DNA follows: TGTGCCAGCAGATTGGGACAGGGGTGGGAAAAACTGTTTTTT.